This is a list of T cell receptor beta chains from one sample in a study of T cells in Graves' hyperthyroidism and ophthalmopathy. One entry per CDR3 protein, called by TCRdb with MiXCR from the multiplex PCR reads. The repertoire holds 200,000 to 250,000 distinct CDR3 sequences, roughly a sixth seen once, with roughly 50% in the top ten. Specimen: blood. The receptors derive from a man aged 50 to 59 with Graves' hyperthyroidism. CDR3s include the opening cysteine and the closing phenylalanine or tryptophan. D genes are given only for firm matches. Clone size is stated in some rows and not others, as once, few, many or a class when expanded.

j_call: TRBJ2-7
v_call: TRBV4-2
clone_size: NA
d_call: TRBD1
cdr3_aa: CASSQDSSDRGGEQYF
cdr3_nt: TGTGCCAGCAGCCAAGACTCCTCGGACAGGGGGGGCGAGCAGTACTTC

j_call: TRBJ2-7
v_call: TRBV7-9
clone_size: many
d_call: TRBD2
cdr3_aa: CASSREGKQYF
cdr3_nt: TGTGCCAGCAGCAGGGAGGGTAAGCAGTACTTC

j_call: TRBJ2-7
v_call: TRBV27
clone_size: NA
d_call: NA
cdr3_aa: CASSFRGASSYEQYF
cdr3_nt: TGTGCCAGCAGTTTTCGGGGGGCTAGCTCCTACGAGCAGTACTTC

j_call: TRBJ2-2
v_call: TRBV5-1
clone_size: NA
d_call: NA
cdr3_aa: CASSLVPGANTGELFF
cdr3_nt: TGCGCCAGCAGCTTGGTTCCAGGGGCGAACACCGGGGAGCTGTTTTTT

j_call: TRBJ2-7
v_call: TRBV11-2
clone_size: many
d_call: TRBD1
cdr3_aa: CASSTGTGTYEQYF
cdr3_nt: TGTGCCAGCAGCACCGGGACAGGGACCTACGAGCAGTACTTC

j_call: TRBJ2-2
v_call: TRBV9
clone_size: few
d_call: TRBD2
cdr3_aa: CASRRAGGSNTGELFF
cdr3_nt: TGTGCCAGCAGAAGAGCGGGAGGATCGAACACCGGGGAGCTGTTTTTT

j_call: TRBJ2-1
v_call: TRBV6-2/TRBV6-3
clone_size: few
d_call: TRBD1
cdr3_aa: CASRDTGQSNEQFF
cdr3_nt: TGTGCCAGCAGAGATACGGGACAGAGCAATGAGCAGTTCTTC

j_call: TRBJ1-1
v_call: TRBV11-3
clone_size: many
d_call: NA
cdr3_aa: CASSLDQGLGAFF
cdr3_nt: TGTGCCAGCAGCTTAGACCAGGGTCTCGGAGCTTTCTTT

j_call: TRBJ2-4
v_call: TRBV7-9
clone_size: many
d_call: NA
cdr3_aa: CASSPPGWPDWSKNIQYF
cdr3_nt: TGTGCCAGCAGCCCTCCCGGGTGGCCTGATTGGTCCAAAAACATTCAGTACTTC

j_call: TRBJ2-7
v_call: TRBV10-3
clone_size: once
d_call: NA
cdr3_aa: CAILKQEAPYEQYF
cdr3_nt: TGTGCCATCCTAAAACAGGAGGCCCCCTACGAGCAGTACTTC

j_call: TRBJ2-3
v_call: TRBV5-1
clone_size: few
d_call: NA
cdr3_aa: CASSFSRTDTQYF
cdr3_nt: TGCGCCAGCAGCTTTAGTCGCACAGATACGCAGTATTTT

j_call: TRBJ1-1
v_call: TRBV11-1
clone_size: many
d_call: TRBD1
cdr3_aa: CASSFDRAEAFF
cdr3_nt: TGTGCCAGCAGCTTCGACAGGGCTGAAGCTTTCTTT

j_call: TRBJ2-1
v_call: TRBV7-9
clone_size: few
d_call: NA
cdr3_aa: CASSLTARGSYNEQFF
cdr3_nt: TGTGCCAGCAGCTTAACGGCTCGAGGATCCTACAATGAGCAGTTCTTC

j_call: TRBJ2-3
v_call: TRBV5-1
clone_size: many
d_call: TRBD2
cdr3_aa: CASRTSGDSTDTQYF
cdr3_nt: TGCGCCAGCAGAACTAGCGGAGATAGCACAGATACGCAGTATTTT

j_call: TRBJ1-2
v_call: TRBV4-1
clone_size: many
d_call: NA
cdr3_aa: CASSQGSQGGGYTF
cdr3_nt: TGCGCCAGCAGCCAAGGATCGCAGGGTGGTGGCTACACCTTC

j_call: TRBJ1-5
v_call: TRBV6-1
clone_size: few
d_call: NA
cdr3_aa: CASRRVSNQPQHF
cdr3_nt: TGTGCCAGCAGGCGGGTTTCCAATCAGCCCCAGCATTTT

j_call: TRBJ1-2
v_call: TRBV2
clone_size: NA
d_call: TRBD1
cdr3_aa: CASRPQGADGYTF
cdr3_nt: TGTGCCAGCAGGCCACAGGGGGCGGATGGCTACACCTTC

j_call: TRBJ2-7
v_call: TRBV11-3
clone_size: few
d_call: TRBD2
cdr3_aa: CASSLMRTSSEQYF
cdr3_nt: TGTGCCAGCAGCCTTATGAGGACTAGTAGCGAGCAGTACTTC

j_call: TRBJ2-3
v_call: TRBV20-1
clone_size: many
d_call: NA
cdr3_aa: CSANGGLMEFDTQYF
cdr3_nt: TGCAGTGCTAACGGCGGACTGATGGAGTTCGATACGCAGTATTTT

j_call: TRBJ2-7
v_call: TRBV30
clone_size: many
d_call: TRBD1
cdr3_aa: CASTGQGYEQYF
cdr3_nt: TGTGCCTCAACGGGACAGGGCTACGAGCAGTACTTC

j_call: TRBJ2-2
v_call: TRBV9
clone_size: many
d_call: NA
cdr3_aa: CASSVAGAGNVGELFF
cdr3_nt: TGTGCCAGCAGCGTAGCGGGAGCAGGTAACGTCGGGGAGCTGTTTTTT

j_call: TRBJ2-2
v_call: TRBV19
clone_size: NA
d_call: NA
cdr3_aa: CASSPATGELFF
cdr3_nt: TGTGCCAGTAGTCCAGCGACCGGGGAGCTGTTTTTT

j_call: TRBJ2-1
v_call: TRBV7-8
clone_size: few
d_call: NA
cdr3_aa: CASSLGRRWNEQFF
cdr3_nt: TGTGCCAGCAGCTTAGGTCGTAGGTGGAATGAGCAGTTCTTC

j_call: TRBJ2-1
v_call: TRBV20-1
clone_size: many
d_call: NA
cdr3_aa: CSAKDNEQFF
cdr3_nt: TGCAGTGCTAAGGATAATGAGCAGTTCTTC

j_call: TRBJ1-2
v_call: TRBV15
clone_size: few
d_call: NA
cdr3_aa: CATSRDRGAAPRGYTF
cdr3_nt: TGTGCCACCAGCAGAGATCGGGGGGCCGCCCCTCGTGGCTACACCTTC

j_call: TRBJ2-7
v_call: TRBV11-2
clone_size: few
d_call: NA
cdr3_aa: CASSLPTYEQYF
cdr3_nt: TGTGCCAGCAGCTTGCCCACTTACGAGCAGTACTTC

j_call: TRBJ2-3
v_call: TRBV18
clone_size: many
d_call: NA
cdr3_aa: CASSPAVRDTQYF
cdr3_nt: TGTGCCAGCTCACCAGCCGTACGGGATACGCAGTATTTT

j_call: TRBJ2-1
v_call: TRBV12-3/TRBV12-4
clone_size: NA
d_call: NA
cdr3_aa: CASSPTITLNEQFF
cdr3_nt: TGTGCCAGCAGTCCCACTATCACCCTTAATGAGCAGTTCTTC

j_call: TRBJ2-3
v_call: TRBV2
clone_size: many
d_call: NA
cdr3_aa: CASSSFHLTSTDTQYF
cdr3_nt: TGTGCCAGCAGCTCCTTCCACCTAACTAGCACAGATACGCAGTATTTT

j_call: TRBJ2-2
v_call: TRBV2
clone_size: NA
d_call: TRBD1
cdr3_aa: CASSDRGQGGEPFF
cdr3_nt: TGTGCCAGCAGTGACAGGGGGCAAGGCGGGGAGCCGTTTTTT

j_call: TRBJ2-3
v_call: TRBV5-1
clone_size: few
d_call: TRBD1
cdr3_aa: CASSLGQGRADAQYF
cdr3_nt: TGCGCCAGCAGCTTGGGACAGGGGCGAGCAGATGCGCAGTATTTT

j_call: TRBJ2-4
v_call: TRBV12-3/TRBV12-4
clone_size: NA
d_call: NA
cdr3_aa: CASSYGRGIQYF
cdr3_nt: TGTGCCAGCAGTTACGGCAGGGGCATTCAGTACTTC

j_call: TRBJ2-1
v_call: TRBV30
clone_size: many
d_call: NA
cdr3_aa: CAWSVLLAPYNEQFF
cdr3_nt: TGTGCCTGGAGTGTACTACTAGCCCCATACAATGAGCAGTTCTTC

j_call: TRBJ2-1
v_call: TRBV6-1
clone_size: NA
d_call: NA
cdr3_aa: CASSATLFHHEQFF
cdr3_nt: TGTGCCAGCAGTGCTACCTTGTTTCACCACGAGCAGTTCTTC

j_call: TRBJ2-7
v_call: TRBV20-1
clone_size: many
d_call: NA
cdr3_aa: CSTIVGVQDEQYF
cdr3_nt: TGCAGTACCATAGTGGGCGTGCAAGACGAGCAGTACTTC

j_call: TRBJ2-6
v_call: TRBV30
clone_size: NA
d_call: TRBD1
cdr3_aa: CAWGTGLSGANVLTF
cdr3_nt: TGTGCCTGGGGGACAGGGCTTTCTGGGGCCAACGTCCTGACTTTC

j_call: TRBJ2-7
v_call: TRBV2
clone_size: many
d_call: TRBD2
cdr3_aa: CASKPPTSGSYEQYF
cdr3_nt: TGTGCCAGCAAACCTCCAACTAGCGGGAGCTACGAGCAGTACTTC

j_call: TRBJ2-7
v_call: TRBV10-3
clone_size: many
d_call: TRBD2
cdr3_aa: CATLAGVTREQYF
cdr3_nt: TGTGCCACCCTAGCGGGAGTTACCCGCGAGCAGTACTTC

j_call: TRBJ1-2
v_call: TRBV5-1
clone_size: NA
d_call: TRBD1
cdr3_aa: CASSGKQGAYGYTF
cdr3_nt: TGCGCCAGCAGCGGCAAACAGGGGGCATATGGCTACACCTTC

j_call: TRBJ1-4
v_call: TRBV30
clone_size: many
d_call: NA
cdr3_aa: CAWRVTRIANEKLFF
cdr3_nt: TGTGCCTGGAGGGTAACTCGGATCGCTAATGAAAAACTGTTTTTT